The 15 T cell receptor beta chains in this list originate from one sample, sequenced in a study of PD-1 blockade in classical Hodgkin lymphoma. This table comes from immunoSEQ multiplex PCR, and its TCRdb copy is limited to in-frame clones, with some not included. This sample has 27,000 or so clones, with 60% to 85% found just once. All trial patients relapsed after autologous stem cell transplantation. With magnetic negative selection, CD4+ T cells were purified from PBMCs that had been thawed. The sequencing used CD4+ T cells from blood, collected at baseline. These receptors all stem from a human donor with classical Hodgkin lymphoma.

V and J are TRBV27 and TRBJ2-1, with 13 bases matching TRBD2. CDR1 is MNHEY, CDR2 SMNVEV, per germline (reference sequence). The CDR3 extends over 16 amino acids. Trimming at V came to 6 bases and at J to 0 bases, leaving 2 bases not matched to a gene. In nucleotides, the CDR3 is TGTGCCAGCAGGGGACTAGCGGGGCCCTCCTACAATGAGCAGTTCTTC. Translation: CASRGLAGPSYNEQFF.

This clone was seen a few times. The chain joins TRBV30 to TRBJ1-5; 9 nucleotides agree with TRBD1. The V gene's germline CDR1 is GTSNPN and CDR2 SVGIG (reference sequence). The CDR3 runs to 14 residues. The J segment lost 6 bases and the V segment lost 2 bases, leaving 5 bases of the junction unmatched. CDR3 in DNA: TGTGCCTGGAGTCGGACAGGGGCGGGTCAGCCCCAGCATTTT. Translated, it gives CAWSRTGAGQPQHF.

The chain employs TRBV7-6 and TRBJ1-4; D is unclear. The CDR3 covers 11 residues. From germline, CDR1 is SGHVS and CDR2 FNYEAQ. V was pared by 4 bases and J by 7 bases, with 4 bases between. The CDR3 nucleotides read TGTGCCAGCAGCTGGGGTGAAAAACTGTTTTTT. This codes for CASSWGEKLFF.

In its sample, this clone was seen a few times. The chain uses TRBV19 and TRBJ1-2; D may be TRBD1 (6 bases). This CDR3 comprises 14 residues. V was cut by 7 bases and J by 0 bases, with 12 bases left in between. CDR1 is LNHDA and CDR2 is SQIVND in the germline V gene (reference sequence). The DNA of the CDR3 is TGTGCCAGTAACAGGCAGGGGTCTAACTATGGCTACACCTTC. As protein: CASNRQGSNYGYTF.

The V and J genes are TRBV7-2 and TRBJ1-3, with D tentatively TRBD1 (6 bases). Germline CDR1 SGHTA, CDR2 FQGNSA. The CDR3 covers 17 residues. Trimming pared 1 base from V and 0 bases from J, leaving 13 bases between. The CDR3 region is CASSLVSGEISGNTIYF. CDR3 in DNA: TGTGCCAGCAGCTTAGTTTCAGGGGAGATCTCTGGAAACACCATATATTTT.

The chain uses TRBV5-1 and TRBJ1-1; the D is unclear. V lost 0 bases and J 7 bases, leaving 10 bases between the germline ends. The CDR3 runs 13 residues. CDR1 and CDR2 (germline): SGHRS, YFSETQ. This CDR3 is CASSLVAAVEAFF. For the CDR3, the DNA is TGCGCCAGCAGCTTGGTGGCAGCCGTTGAAGCTTTCTTT.

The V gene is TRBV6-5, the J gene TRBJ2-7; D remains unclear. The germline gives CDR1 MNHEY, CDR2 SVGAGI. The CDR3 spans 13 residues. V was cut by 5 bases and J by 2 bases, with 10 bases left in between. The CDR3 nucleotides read TGTGCCAGCAGTCCCGGGCCCCCCTACGAGCAGTACTTC. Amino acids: CASSPGPPYEQYF.

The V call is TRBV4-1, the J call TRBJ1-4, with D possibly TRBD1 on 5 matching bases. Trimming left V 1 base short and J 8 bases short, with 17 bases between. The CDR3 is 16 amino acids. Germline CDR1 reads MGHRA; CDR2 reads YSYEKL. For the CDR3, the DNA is TGCGCCAGCAGCCAAGGGGGAGTGGGGGTCGAGGAAAAACTGTTTTTT. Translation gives CASSQGGVGVEEKLFF.

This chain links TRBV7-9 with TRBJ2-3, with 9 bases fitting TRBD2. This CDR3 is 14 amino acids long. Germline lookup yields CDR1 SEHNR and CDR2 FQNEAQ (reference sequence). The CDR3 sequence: CAATGGGAVDTQYF. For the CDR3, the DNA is TGTGCTGCTACGGGCGGGGGGGCTGTAGATACGCAGTATTTT.

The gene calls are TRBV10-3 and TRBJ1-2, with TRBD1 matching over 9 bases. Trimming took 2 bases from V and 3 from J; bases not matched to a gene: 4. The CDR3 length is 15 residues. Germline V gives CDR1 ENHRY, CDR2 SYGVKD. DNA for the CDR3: TGTGCCATCAGTGAGCCGGGACAGGGTGACTATGGCTACACCTTC. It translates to CAISEPGQGDYGYTF.

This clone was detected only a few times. The CDR3, as DNA: TGTGCCAGCAGCTATTCGACAGGGACCAACGAGCAGTACTTC. It encodes CASSYSTGTNEQYF. The chain uses TRBV9 and TRBJ2-7; 7 nucleotides agree with TRBD1. The V gene end was trimmed by 4 bases and the J gene end by 5 bases; junction bases not matched to a gene: 9. This CDR3 region has 14 residues. The germline gives CDR1 SGDLS, CDR2 YYNGEE.

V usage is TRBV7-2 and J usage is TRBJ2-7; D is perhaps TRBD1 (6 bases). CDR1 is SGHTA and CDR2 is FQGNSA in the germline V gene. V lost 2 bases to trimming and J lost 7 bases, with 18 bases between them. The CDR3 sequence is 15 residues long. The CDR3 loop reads CASSLWSGALREQYF. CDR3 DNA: TGTGCCAGCAGCTTATGGTCAGGGGCCCTCAGAGAGCAGTACTTC.

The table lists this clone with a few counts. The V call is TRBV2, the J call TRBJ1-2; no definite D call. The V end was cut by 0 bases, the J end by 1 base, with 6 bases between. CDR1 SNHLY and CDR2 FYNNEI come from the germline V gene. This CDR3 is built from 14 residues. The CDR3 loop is CASSEAEGNYGYTF. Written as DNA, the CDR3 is TGTGCCAGCAGTGAAGCGGAGGGTAACTATGGCTACACCTTC.

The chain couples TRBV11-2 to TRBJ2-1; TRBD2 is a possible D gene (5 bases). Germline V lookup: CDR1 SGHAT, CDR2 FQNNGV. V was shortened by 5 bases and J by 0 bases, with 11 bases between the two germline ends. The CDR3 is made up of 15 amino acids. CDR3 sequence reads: CASSEDDYSYNEQFF. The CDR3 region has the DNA TGTGCCAGCAGCGAAGACGACTACTCCTACAATGAGCAGTTCTTC.

DNA for the CDR3: TGTGCCAGCAGCCAAGGGGCAGGGCGTCCCTCTGGGGCCAACGTCCTGACTTTC. Encoded protein: CASSQGAGRPSGANVLTF. This chain uses TRBV14 with TRBJ2-6; a weak D match, TRBD1 (5 bases). Germline-derived CDR1 and CDR2 are SGHDN and FVKESK. The CDR3 runs 18 residues. Deletions cut 1 base from V and 0 bases from J, with 13 bases between.